This T cell receptor (beta chain) was sequenced for a study of long-term antiretroviral therapy in people with HIV. The CDR3 is 15 amino acids. V lost 3 bases and J 4 bases, leaving 12 bases between the germline ends. The germline CDR1 and CDR2 sequences are LNHDA and SQIVND (reference sequence). Findings and caveats of the study: Diversity increased after ART yet remained lower than in transplant donor controls.

For this clone: The antigen is unknown.

With survey level as its setting, the immunoSEQ assay was v3.0. TCRdb's table, derived via immunoSEQ multiplex PCR, lists solely in-frame clones and lacks some. The data show approximately 17,000 clones, approximately 81% seen once. This sequence joins TRBV19 and TRBJ1-4, with D possibly being TRBD1 (6 bases). The sequenced sample was unsorted PBMCs, obtained 0.6 years after starting antiretroviral therapy. The receptor comes from a woman between 18 and 29 years old with HIV. CDR3 in amino acids: CASSIGQLNNEKLFF. The CDR3 bases are TGTGCCAGTAGTATCGGACAGCTAAATAATGAAAAACTGTTTTTT.